Given below is one T cell receptor beta chain in context. Its target is unknown. The germline V gene has CDR1 LGHDT and CDR2 YNNKEL (reference sequence). The CDR3 spans 17 residues. These data belong to a study of CXCR3-negative and CXCR3-positive naive CD8 T cells. Study-wide results and caveats: Similarly elevated diversity marked both naive subsets, with memory CD8+ cells showing far lower diversity. With respect to TRBV-TRBJ usage, naive CXCR3-negative and CXCR3-positive cells were similar; memory differed. PBMCs showed partially decreased CXCR3 expression after cryopreservation, and most assays used fresh PBMCs.

5' RACE that incorporated UMI labels was used to prepare the TRB cDNA libraries. TCRdb re-called the 5' RACE reads and catalogs CDR3 proteins one per entry, DNA excluded. The listing records under 25,000 distinct CDR3 sequences. The TCR originated in a human donor in good health. Some clones in this sample may be carry-over from other donors' samples. The sequenced sample was memory CD8+ T cells from blood. This chain joins TRBV3-1 and TRBJ2-7; the TRBD1 assignment by TCRdb is unverifiable without DNA. This CDR3 reads CASSQVHEQGEDYEQYF.